The 28 T cell receptor beta chains presented below share a single source sample, sequenced in a study of cytomegalovirus exposure and HLA in healthy donors. 13 Jbeta primers and 60 Vbeta primers were used for the PCR. Profiled with immunoSEQ multiplex PCR; TCRdb holds only in-frame clones, not every one. In the table there are around 150,000 clones, around 84% of which are singletons. Material: PBMCs. The receptors stem from a man over 45 in good health and CMV-seronegative.

The chain couples TRBV5-4 to TRBJ2-7, with TRBD1 matching 7 bases. The length of the CDR3 is 14 residues. With V trimmed by 4 bases and J by 0 bases, 4 bases remained unmatched. The germline gives CDR1 SGHNT, CDR2 YYREEE (reference sequence). Here the CDR3 reads CASSGRDSSYEQYF. The CDR3 region has the DNA TGTGCCAGCAGCGGTCGGGACAGCTCCTACGAGCAGTACTTC.

DNA of the CDR3: TGTGCCAGCAGCCTTACAGGGGTAGGATCTATTCTTAACTATGGCTACACCTTC. This sequence encodes CASSLTGVGSILNYGYTF. J is TRBJ1-2 and V is TRBV5-5, with 7 bases that match TRBD1. CDR1 is SGHKS, CDR2 YYEKEE, per germline (reference sequence). The CDR3 extends over 18 amino acids. With V trimmed by 4 bases and J by 1 base, 16 bases remained unmatched.

In nucleotides, the CDR3 is TGTGCCAGCAGCTCCCGGGACAGTCTTAACTATGGCTACACCTTC. Its translation is CASSSRDSLNYGYTF. The rearrangement links TRBV7-9 to TRBJ1-2, with 7 bases aligning to TRBD1. V gave up 4 bases and J gave up 1 base; unmatched junction bases: 6. Germline CDR1 reads SEHNR; CDR2 reads FQNEAQ (reference sequence). The CDR3 covers 15 residues.

V is TRBV20-1 and J is TRBJ1-1; the D is unclear. Germline CDR1 reads DFQATT; CDR2 reads SNEGSKA (reference sequence). V was clipped by 8 bases and J by 1 base, with 8 bases between them. This CDR3 contains 11 residues. The CDR3 loop is CSTLENTEAFF. The CDR3 bases are TGCAGTACGTTAGAGAACACTGAAGCTTTCTTT.

The V call is TRBV7-9, the J call TRBJ2-7, with 8 bases that match TRBD1. This CDR3 has 14 residues. The ends lost 1 base at V and 1 base at J; junction bases unmatched: 0. CDR1 and CDR2 from the germline V gene are SEHNR and FQNEAQ (reference sequence). CDR3 DNA sequence: TGTGCCAGCAGCTTAGGGACAGGGTCCTACGAGCAGTACTTC. Residues: CASSLGTGSYEQYF.

The chain couples TRBV27 to TRBJ1-2, with unresolved D. The length of the CDR3 is 16 residues. The ends were cut back, 3 bases at V and 6 bases at J, with 20 bases in the middle. Germline V gives CDR1 MNHEY, CDR2 SMNVEV (reference sequence). The CDR3 loop is CASSFVKRVTGNGYTF. CDR3 DNA sequence: TGTGCCAGCAGTTTCGTGAAGCGGGTCACGGGGAATGGCTACACCTTC.

The chain uses TRBV19 and TRBJ1-1; D is possibly TRBD1 (6 bases). The CDR3 length is 15 residues. Trimming left V 6 bases short and J 5 bases short, with 19 bases between. CDR1 is LNHDA, CDR2 SQIVND, per germline (reference sequence). The CDR3 region has the DNA TGTGCCAGTAGCCCGAGGGCGGGGGGCAGGACTGAAGCTTTCTTT. Translating it yields CASSPRAGGRTEAFF.

This chain uses TRBV5-6 with TRBJ1-2; 10 nucleotides align to TRBD1. Unmatched junction bases numbered 14, after V lost 4 bases and J lost 8 bases. Germline CDR1 SGHDT, CDR2 YYEEEE. This CDR3 has 16 residues. CDR3 loop: CASSPGAGQGVSGYTF. The CDR3, as DNA: TGTGCCAGCAGCCCGGGGGCCGGACAGGGGGTATCGGGCTACACCTTC.

This clone has only a few counts. The chain is built from TRBV7-9 and TRBJ1-2; TRBD1 matches at 10 bases. Germline assignment: CDR1 SEHNR and CDR2 FQNEAQ (reference sequence). The CDR3 consists of 18 residues. The V gene end was trimmed by 7 bases and the J gene end by 1 base; junction bases not matched to a gene: 15. The CDR3 region is CASTFPGQGRMINYGYTF. CDR3 bases: TGTGCCAGCACCTTTCCGGGACAGGGGCGAATGATTAACTATGGCTACACCTTC.

The chain uses TRBV6-1 and TRBJ2-7; 9 nucleotides agree with TRBD1. The length of the CDR3 is 15 residues. The V and J ends lost 2 bases and 1 base, in that order; junction bases with no gene match: 3. CDR1 is MNHNS, CDR2 SASEGT, per germline. CDR3 loop: CASSETGTGSYEQYF. In nucleotides, the CDR3 is TGTGCCAGCAGTGAAACCGGGACAGGGTCCTACGAGCAGTACTTC.

The chain couples TRBV5-1 to TRBJ1-5, with 7 bases matching TRBD1. The CDR3 has 14 amino acids. In germline, CDR1 is SGHRS, CDR2 YFSETQ. Trimming cost V 4 bases and J 4 bases; bases outside gene matches: 5. The CDR3 nucleotides read TGCGCCAGCAGCACAACAGGGGCGAATCAGCCCCAGCATTTT. Translating it yields CASSTTGANQPQHF.

V usage is TRBV15 and J usage is TRBJ1-2; no clear D. V was cut by 0 bases and J by 6 bases, with 14 bases left in between. Germline values: CDR1 LNHNV, CDR2 YYDKDF (reference sequence). There are 15 residues in the CDR3. CDR3 DNA: TGTGCCACCAGCAGAGATGTAATAGGGCGGGATGGCTACACCTTC. It encodes CATSRDVIGRDGYTF. Supplemented by reference TRBV15 and TRBJ1-2, the full variable domain reads DAMVIQNPRYQVTQFGKPVTLSCSQTLNHNVMYWYQQKSSQAPKLLFHYYDKDFNNEADTPDNFQSRRPNTSFCFLDIRSPGLGDTAMYLCATSRDVIGRDGYTFGSGTRLTVV.

The genes are TRBV28 and TRBJ2-5; TRBD1 is a possible D gene (5 bases). The CDR3 spans 13 residues. The V and J ends lost 3 bases and 4 bases respectively, with 9 bases between them. CDR1 is MDHEN and CDR2 is SYDVKM in the germline V gene. CDR3 coding DNA: TGTGCCAGCAGTTTGTCAAGGGGAGAGACCCAGTACTTC. This gives the protein CASSLSRGETQYF.

In its sample, this clone was seen once. The rearrangement links TRBV6-5 to TRBJ2-3; tentatively, D is TRBD1 (6 bases). This CDR3 is 13 amino acids long. The ends were cut back, 5 bases at V and 5 bases at J, with 11 bases in the middle. The germline CDR1 and CDR2 sequences are MNHEY and SVGAGI. CDR3 in DNA: TGTGCCAGCAGTGACAGGCCCGGAGATACGCAGTATTTT. Amino acids: CASSDRPGDTQYF.

The chain's CDR3 is CASSGGQYQPQHF. CDR3 DNA: TGTGCCAGCAGCGGAGGTCAGTATCAGCCCCAGCATTTT. The V call is TRBV4-2, the J call TRBJ1-5; D is ambiguous. Germline CDR1 is LGHNA and CDR2 is YNFKEQ. The CDR3 totals 13 residues. Trimming took off 5 bases at V and 5 bases at J, with 10 bases between the two ends.

The genes are TRBV28 and TRBJ2-3, with 8 bases matching TRBD2. With V trimmed by 2 bases and J by 7 bases, 8 bases remained unmatched. The CDR3 consists of 15 residues. Germline-derived CDR1 and CDR2 are MDHEN and SYDVKM. The CDR3, as DNA: TGTGCCAGCAGTTTAGTGGGCCCGGGGGGGCATACGCAGTATTTT. Protein sequence: CASSLVGPGGHTQYF. The entire variable domain, with the rest obtained from reference TRBV28 and TRBJ2-3, is as follows: DVKVTQSSRYLVKRTGEKVFLECVQDMDHENMFWYRQDPGLGLRLIYFSYDVKMKEKGDIPEGYSVSREKKERFSLILESASTNQTSMYLCASSLVGPGGHTQYFGPGTRLTVL.

The V call is TRBV30, the J call TRBJ2-5; 9 positions agree with TRBD1. This CDR3 contains 13 residues. Germline-derived CDR1 and CDR2 are GTSNPN and SVGIG (reference sequence). The ends lost 5 bases at V and 8 bases at J; junction bases unmatched: 9. CDR3 DNA: TGTGCCTGGGCCCCGGGACAGGGTTTTACCCAGTACTTC. This encodes CAWAPGQGFTQYF.

The rearrangement uses TRBV6-1 and TRBJ2-4; possibly TRBD2 for D (5 bases). Germline assignment: CDR1 MNHNS and CDR2 SASEGT. Trimming pared 9 bases from V and 9 bases from J, leaving 12 bases between. CDR3 length equals 11 residues. CDR3 nucleotides: TGTGCCAGTTCCGGGGTGAGCATTCAGTACTTC. It is translated as CASSGVSIQYF.

This clone was found once. V and J are TRBV5-1 and TRBJ2-1, with 7 nucleotides matching TRBD2. Germline CDR1 SGHRS, CDR2 YFSETQ. This CDR3 comprises 14 residues. The ends lost 5 bases at V and 3 bases at J; junction bases unmatched: 5. CDR3 sequence: CASRTSADYNEQFF. The CDR3 DNA is TGCGCCAGCAGAACTAGCGCCGACTACAATGAGCAGTTCTTC.

The V and J genes are TRBV18 and TRBJ2-3, with TRBD1 matching 9 bases. The V and J ends lost 1 base and 0 bases, in that order; junction bases with no gene match: 14. The CDR3 extends over 20 amino acids. Looked up from germline, CDR1 is KGHSH and CDR2 is LQKENI. Written as DNA, the CDR3 is TGTGCCAGCTCACCACTCCTCGGACAGGGGTCCCAATCTAGCACAGATACGCAGTATTTT. Translating it yields CASSPLLGQGSQSSTDTQYF.

V usage is TRBV6-5 and J usage is TRBJ2-7; 10 nucleotides match TRBD1. CDR3 size: 14 residues. In germline, CDR1 is MNHEY, CDR2 SVGAGI. After removal of 0 bases from V and 5 bases from J, the junction contained 1 base not matched to a gene. The CDR3 region has the DNA TGTGCCAGCAGTTACTCGACAGGGGGCAACGAGCAGTACTTC. Its protein product is CASSYSTGGNEQYF.

The chain is built from TRBV19 and TRBJ1-5; 7 nucleotides agree with TRBD1. V shed 6 bases, J shed 2 bases, and the junction held 7 bases outside the gene matches. CDR3 length equals 15 residues. The germline CDR1 and CDR2 sequences are LNHDA and SQIVND (reference sequence). CDR3 residues: CASRGDRDGNQPQHF. In DNA form, the CDR3 reads TGTGCCAGTAGGGGAGACAGGGACGGCAATCAGCCCCAGCATTTT.

This chain joins TRBV19 and TRBJ1-5, with 11 bases that match TRBD1. The CDR3 runs to 17 residues. Germline CDR1 and CDR2: LNHDA and SQIVND (reference sequence). Losses at the gene ends were 7 bases for V and 0 bases for J; bases not matched to a gene: 8. In nucleotides, the CDR3 is TGTGCCAGTACGGGACAGGGGGTTCTATATAGCAATCAGCCCCAGCATTTT. It translates to CASTGQGVLYSNQPQHF.

This sequence joins TRBV27 and TRBJ1-2; 8 nucleotides line up with TRBD1. The CDR3 length is 15 residues. Unmatched junction bases numbered 10, after V lost 5 bases and J lost 5 bases. The germline gives CDR1 MNHEY, CDR2 SMNVEV (reference sequence). The CDR3 region has the DNA TGTGCCAGCAGTCCTTCACAGGGGGTGGGGTATGGCTACACCTTC. It yields the protein CASSPSQGVGYGYTF.

V usage is TRBV28 and J usage is TRBJ2-3; D is uncertain. The CDR3 consists of 13 residues. The germline V gene encodes CDR1 MDHEN and CDR2 SYDVKM. Trimming left V 7 bases short and J 6 bases short, with 14 bases between. The CDR3 nucleotides are TGTGCCAGCATATCGCGGTCCGTGGATACGCAGTATTTT. This translates into CASISRSVDTQYF. Based on the CDR3 plus reference TRBV28 and TRBJ2-3, the full variable domain is DVKVTQSSRYLVKRTGEKVFLECVQDMDHENMFWYRQDPGLGLRLIYFSYDVKMKEKGDIPEGYSVSREKKERFSLILESASTNQTSMYLCASISRSVDTQYFGPGTRLTVL.

This CDR3 reads CASGHGQGNQPQHF. The CDR3, as DNA: TGTGCTAGTGGCCACGGACAGGGCAATCAGCCCCAGCATTTT. This rearrangement joins TRBV12-5 to TRBJ1-5, with 7 bases matching TRBD1. Germline CDR1 is LGHNT and CDR2 is FRNRAP. The CDR3 covers 14 residues. V was pared by 6 bases and J by 2 bases, with 4 bases of the junction left unmatched.

The chain recombines TRBV10-3 with TRBJ1-1; 8 nucleotides line up with TRBD1. Germline CDR1 reads ENHRY; CDR2 reads SYGVKD. V was clipped by 3 bases and J by 6 bases; unmatched bases: 18. The CDR3 has 18 amino acids. The CDR3 spells CAISEIKLWTGSLSEAFF. DNA of the CDR3: TGTGCCATCAGTGAAATAAAACTTTGGACAGGGAGTTTATCTGAAGCTTTCTTT.

The chain couples TRBV21-1 to TRBJ1-5. TRBV21-1 is an annotated pseudogene. CDR3 size: 16 residues. The CDR3 DNA reads as TGTGCCAGCAGCCATCGGGGGGGGCTGGGCTGGCAGCCCCAGCATTTT. Protein sequence: CASSHRGGLGWQPQHF.